Following are 20 T cell receptor beta chains from one sample sequenced in a study of T-cell reconstitution after alpha-beta-depleted transplantation in children. Researchers prepared the TCRbeta library using unique molecular identifiers, the study reports. TCRdb itself ran the PCR reads through MiXCR, one entry per CDR3 protein. The sample has fewer than 550,000 distinct CDR3 sequences; over 10% are singletons. Material: PBMCs, mostly from graft donor cells, obtained 180 days after TCRalphabeta/CD19-depleted stem cell transplant. These receptors were obtained from a female patient aged 2-9 years who had a stem cell transplant for aplastic anemia, so the T cells may come from the graft donor.

This chain joins TRBV5-5 and TRBJ2-7, with D unclear. The germline V gene encodes CDR1 SGHKS and CDR2 YYEKEE (reference sequence). Trimming shortened V by 1 base and J by 6 bases, and 11 bases separated the two germline ends. CDR3 length: 13 residues. CDR3 in amino acids: CASSLLRRREQYF. DNA for the CDR3: TGTGCCAGCAGCTTGCTGAGAAGACGCGAGCAGTACTTC.

The sample holds a few counts of this clonotype. This chain links TRBV18 with TRBJ2-6; D gene uncertain. The CDR3 is 17 amino acids. V lost 4 bases and J 1 base, leaving 14 bases between the germline ends. The germline V gene encodes CDR1 KGHSH and CDR2 LQKENI. CDR3 amino acids: CASSLWALGSGANVLTF. The DNA for the CDR3 is TGTGCCAGCTCACTGTGGGCCTTAGGGTCTGGGGCCAACGTCCTGACTTTC.

The rearrangement links TRBV6-2 or TRBV6-3 to TRBJ2-7; 8 nucleotides match TRBD1. Germline V lookup: CDR1 MNHEY, CDR2 SVGEGT. This CDR3 region has 14 residues. The trim removed 6 bases at V and 3 bases at J, leaving 7 bases unmatched. The CDR3 DNA follows: TGTGCCAGCAGCCGACGGGACAGGAACTACGAGCAGTACGTC. It encodes CASSRRDRNYEQYV.

The V call is TRBV5-1, the J call TRBJ2-7; 8 bases are shared with TRBD1. The V gene end was trimmed by 2 bases and the J gene end by 3 bases; junction bases not matched to a gene: 4. The CDR3 spans 14 residues. Germline V gene sequence: CDR1 SGHRS, CDR2 YFSETQ. CDR3 nucleotide sequence: TGCGCCAGCAGCTTTACAGGGGGAGTCTACGAGCAGTACTTC. This gives the protein CASSFTGGVYEQYF.

The table lists this clonotype with a few counts. V is TRBV29-1 and J is TRBJ2-3, with TRBD1 identical over 9 bases. Germline V lookup: CDR1 SQVTM, CDR2 ANQGSEA. Losses at the gene ends were 4 bases for V and 3 bases for J; bases not matched to a gene: 5. The CDR3 totals 14 residues. The CDR3 region has the DNA TGCAGCGTTGCACAGGGGGCGGAGACAGATACGCAGTATTTT. Amino acids: CSVAQGAETDTQYF.

The V and J genes are TRBV6-1 and TRBJ2-3, with 9 bases fitting TRBD2. There are 16 residues in the CDR3. V was clipped by 5 bases and J by 0 bases; unmatched bases: 6. In germline, CDR1 is MNHNS, CDR2 SASEGT. The CDR3, as DNA: TGTGCCAGCAGTCCCGGGACTAGCAGTAGCACAGATACGCAGTATTTT. Residues: CASSPGTSSSTDTQYF.

This clonotype was found a few times. The genes are TRBV7-8 and TRBJ1-2; a weak D match, TRBD1 (5 bases). The CDR3 is 13 amino acids. V shed 5 bases and J shed 4 bases, with 11 bases lying between them. Germline CDR1 reads SGHVS; CDR2 reads FQNEAQ. DNA for the CDR3: TGTGCCAGCAGCGACGGGGGGATCTATGGCTACACCTTC. As protein: CASSDGGIYGYTF. Looking up the rest from reference TRBV7-8 and TRBJ1-2 gives the full variable domain: GAGVSQSPRYKVAKRGQDVALRCDPISGHVSLFWYQQALGQGPEFLTYFQNEAQLDKSGLPSDRFFAERPEGSVSTLKIQRTQQEDSAVYLCASSDGGIYGYTFGSGTRLTVV.

This sequence joins TRBV27 and TRBJ2-7; D is tentatively TRBD1 or TRBD2 (5 bases each). Germline lookup yields CDR1 MNHEY and CDR2 SMNVEV (reference sequence). The CDR3 runs 15 residues. Trimming removed 2 bases at V and 4 bases at J, with 15 bases between. The CDR3 bases are TGTGCCAGCAGTTTAGGCCCGGGACCCAATTACGAGCAGTACGTC. It translates to CASSLGPGPNYEQYV.

This clonotype was picked up a small number of times. The chain recombines TRBV20-1 with TRBJ2-3; 7 positions match TRBD2. The V and J ends lost 5 bases and 1 base, in that order; junction bases with no gene match: 15. The CDR3 is 17 residues long. Germline V gene sequence: CDR1 DFQATT, CDR2 SNEGSKA (reference sequence). The CDR3 bases are TGCAGTGCTCCCCTAATCTTGACTAGCTGGGGCACAGATACGCAGTATTTT. Residues: CSAPLILTSWGTDTQYF.

This clonotype was picked up many times. V gene TRBV2 combines with J gene TRBJ2-1, with a weak D call TRBD2 (5 bases). This CDR3 comprises 14 residues. The germline V gene encodes CDR1 SNHLY and CDR2 FYNNEI. V shed 3 bases and J shed 2 bases, with 8 bases lying between them. CDR3 region: CASSDWRAYNEQFF. CDR3 DNA sequence: TGTGCCAGCAGTGATTGGCGGGCCTACAATGAGCAGTTCTTC. Looking up the rest from reference TRBV2 and TRBJ2-1 gives the full variable domain: EPEVTQTPSHQVTQMGQEVILRCVPISNHLYFYWYRQILGQKVEFLVSFYNNEISEKSEIFDDQFSVERPDGSNFTLKIRSTKLEDSAMYFCASSDWRAYNEQFFGPGTRLTVL.

This clonotype was seen a handful of times. The J gene is TRBJ1-6, the V gene TRBV12-3 or TRBV12-4; D perhaps matches TRBD1 (6 bases). Deletions cut 2 bases from V and 6 bases from J, with 8 bases between. There are 14 residues in the CDR3. Here the CDR3 DNA reads TGTGCCAGCAGTTTAACAGGGATTAATTCACCCCTCCACTTT. Translation: CASSLTGINSPLHF.

Many counts were recorded for this clonotype. This rearrangement joins TRBV29-1 to TRBJ2-7; perhaps TRBD1 as D (5 bases). The CDR3 is made up of 13 amino acids. V lost 1 base, J lost 3 bases, and 10 bases lay in between. Germline V CDR1 and CDR2: SQVTM, ANQGSEA. CDR3 sequence reads: CSVEVRQHYEQYF. The CDR3 coding sequence is TGCAGCGTTGAAGTAAGACAGCACTACGAGCAGTACTTC.

In this sample, this clonotype turned up a few times. This chain connects TRBV24-1 to TRBJ2-1; 9 bases map to TRBD2. CDR1 is KGHDR, CDR2 SFDVKD, per germline. V trimming: 5 bases; J trimming: 0 bases; junction bases outside the gene matches: 10. The CDR3 covers 18 residues. CDR3 DNA sequence: TGTGCCACCAGTGGTTTTAGGCTAGCGGGGAGCTCCTACAATGAGCAGTTCTTC. It yields the protein CATSGFRLAGSSYNEQFF.

This clonotype was recorded a few times. This rearrangement joins TRBV28 to TRBJ2-3; the D call may be TRBD1 or TRBD2 (5 bases each). Trimming shortened V by 1 base and J by 1 base, and 9 bases separated the two germline ends. CDR1 is MDHEN, CDR2 SYDVKM, per germline. This CDR3 is 15 amino acids long. CDR3 DNA: TGTGCCAGCAGTTTATCCGGGACCCGCACAGATACGCAGTATTTT. It translates to CASSLSGTRTDTQYF.

This chain joins TRBV28 and TRBJ1-2; D is unresolved. This CDR3 is built from 13 residues. Trimming took off 3 bases at V and 4 bases at J, with 9 bases between the two ends. Germline CDR1 is MDHEN and CDR2 is SYDVKM. CDR3 DNA sequence: TGTGCCAGCAGTTTGCAACAGATCTATGGCTACACCTTC. Its translation is CASSLQQIYGYTF.

This clonotype occurred a few times. This chain links TRBV4-3 with TRBJ2-7; no clear D gene. Germline V gives CDR1 LGHNA, CDR2 YSLEER. This CDR3 is built from 13 residues. The ends were cut back, 0 bases at V and 4 bases at J, with 7 bases in the middle. The CDR3, as DNA: TGCGCCAGCAGCCAAGAGAGCCGATACGAGCAGTACTTC. Its protein product is CASSQESRYEQYF.

The genes are TRBV19 and TRBJ2-5; a possible D gene is TRBD1 (6 bases). Germline CDR1 is LNHDA and CDR2 is SQIVND (reference sequence). Between the trimmed V and J ends, which lost 9 bases and 1 base, there was a span of 15 bases. This CDR3 contains 14 residues. In DNA, the CDR3 is TGTGCCAGCCATCCCGGGACACTCCAAGAGACCCAGTACTTC. Translating gives CASHPGTLQETQYF.

The V call is TRBV7-7, the J call TRBJ2-1; D call uncertain. The germline V and J ends were trimmed by 5 bases and 6 bases, with 17 bases remaining between them. The length of the CDR3 is 15 residues. Germline CDR1 is SSHAT and CDR2 is FNYEAQ (reference sequence). The CDR3 protein is CASSPDHRATNEQFF. CDR3 DNA sequence: TGTGCCAGCAGCCCTGACCATCGGGCTACCAATGAGCAGTTCTTC.

This clonotype came up a few times. The chain has TRBV25-1 and TRBJ1-6; D perhaps matches TRBD1 (6 bases). The germline V and J ends were trimmed by 0 bases and 0 bases, with 12 bases remaining between them. Germline CDR1 reads MGHDK; CDR2 reads SYGVNS. CDR3 length equals 18 residues. CDR3 DNA: TGTGCCAGCAGTGAATATGGACAGTTGGGCTCCTATAATTCACCCCTCCACTTT. Its translation is CASSEYGQLGSYNSPLHF.

This clonotype was seen repeatedly, ten times or more. This sequence joins TRBV12-3 or TRBV12-4 and TRBJ1-6; D not resolved. The V and J ends lost 5 bases and 5 bases respectively, with 7 bases between them. The length of the CDR3 is 13 residues. CDR3 bases: TGTGCCAGCAGTCGGACGGATAATTCACCCCTCCACTTT. It codes for CASSRTDNSPLHF.